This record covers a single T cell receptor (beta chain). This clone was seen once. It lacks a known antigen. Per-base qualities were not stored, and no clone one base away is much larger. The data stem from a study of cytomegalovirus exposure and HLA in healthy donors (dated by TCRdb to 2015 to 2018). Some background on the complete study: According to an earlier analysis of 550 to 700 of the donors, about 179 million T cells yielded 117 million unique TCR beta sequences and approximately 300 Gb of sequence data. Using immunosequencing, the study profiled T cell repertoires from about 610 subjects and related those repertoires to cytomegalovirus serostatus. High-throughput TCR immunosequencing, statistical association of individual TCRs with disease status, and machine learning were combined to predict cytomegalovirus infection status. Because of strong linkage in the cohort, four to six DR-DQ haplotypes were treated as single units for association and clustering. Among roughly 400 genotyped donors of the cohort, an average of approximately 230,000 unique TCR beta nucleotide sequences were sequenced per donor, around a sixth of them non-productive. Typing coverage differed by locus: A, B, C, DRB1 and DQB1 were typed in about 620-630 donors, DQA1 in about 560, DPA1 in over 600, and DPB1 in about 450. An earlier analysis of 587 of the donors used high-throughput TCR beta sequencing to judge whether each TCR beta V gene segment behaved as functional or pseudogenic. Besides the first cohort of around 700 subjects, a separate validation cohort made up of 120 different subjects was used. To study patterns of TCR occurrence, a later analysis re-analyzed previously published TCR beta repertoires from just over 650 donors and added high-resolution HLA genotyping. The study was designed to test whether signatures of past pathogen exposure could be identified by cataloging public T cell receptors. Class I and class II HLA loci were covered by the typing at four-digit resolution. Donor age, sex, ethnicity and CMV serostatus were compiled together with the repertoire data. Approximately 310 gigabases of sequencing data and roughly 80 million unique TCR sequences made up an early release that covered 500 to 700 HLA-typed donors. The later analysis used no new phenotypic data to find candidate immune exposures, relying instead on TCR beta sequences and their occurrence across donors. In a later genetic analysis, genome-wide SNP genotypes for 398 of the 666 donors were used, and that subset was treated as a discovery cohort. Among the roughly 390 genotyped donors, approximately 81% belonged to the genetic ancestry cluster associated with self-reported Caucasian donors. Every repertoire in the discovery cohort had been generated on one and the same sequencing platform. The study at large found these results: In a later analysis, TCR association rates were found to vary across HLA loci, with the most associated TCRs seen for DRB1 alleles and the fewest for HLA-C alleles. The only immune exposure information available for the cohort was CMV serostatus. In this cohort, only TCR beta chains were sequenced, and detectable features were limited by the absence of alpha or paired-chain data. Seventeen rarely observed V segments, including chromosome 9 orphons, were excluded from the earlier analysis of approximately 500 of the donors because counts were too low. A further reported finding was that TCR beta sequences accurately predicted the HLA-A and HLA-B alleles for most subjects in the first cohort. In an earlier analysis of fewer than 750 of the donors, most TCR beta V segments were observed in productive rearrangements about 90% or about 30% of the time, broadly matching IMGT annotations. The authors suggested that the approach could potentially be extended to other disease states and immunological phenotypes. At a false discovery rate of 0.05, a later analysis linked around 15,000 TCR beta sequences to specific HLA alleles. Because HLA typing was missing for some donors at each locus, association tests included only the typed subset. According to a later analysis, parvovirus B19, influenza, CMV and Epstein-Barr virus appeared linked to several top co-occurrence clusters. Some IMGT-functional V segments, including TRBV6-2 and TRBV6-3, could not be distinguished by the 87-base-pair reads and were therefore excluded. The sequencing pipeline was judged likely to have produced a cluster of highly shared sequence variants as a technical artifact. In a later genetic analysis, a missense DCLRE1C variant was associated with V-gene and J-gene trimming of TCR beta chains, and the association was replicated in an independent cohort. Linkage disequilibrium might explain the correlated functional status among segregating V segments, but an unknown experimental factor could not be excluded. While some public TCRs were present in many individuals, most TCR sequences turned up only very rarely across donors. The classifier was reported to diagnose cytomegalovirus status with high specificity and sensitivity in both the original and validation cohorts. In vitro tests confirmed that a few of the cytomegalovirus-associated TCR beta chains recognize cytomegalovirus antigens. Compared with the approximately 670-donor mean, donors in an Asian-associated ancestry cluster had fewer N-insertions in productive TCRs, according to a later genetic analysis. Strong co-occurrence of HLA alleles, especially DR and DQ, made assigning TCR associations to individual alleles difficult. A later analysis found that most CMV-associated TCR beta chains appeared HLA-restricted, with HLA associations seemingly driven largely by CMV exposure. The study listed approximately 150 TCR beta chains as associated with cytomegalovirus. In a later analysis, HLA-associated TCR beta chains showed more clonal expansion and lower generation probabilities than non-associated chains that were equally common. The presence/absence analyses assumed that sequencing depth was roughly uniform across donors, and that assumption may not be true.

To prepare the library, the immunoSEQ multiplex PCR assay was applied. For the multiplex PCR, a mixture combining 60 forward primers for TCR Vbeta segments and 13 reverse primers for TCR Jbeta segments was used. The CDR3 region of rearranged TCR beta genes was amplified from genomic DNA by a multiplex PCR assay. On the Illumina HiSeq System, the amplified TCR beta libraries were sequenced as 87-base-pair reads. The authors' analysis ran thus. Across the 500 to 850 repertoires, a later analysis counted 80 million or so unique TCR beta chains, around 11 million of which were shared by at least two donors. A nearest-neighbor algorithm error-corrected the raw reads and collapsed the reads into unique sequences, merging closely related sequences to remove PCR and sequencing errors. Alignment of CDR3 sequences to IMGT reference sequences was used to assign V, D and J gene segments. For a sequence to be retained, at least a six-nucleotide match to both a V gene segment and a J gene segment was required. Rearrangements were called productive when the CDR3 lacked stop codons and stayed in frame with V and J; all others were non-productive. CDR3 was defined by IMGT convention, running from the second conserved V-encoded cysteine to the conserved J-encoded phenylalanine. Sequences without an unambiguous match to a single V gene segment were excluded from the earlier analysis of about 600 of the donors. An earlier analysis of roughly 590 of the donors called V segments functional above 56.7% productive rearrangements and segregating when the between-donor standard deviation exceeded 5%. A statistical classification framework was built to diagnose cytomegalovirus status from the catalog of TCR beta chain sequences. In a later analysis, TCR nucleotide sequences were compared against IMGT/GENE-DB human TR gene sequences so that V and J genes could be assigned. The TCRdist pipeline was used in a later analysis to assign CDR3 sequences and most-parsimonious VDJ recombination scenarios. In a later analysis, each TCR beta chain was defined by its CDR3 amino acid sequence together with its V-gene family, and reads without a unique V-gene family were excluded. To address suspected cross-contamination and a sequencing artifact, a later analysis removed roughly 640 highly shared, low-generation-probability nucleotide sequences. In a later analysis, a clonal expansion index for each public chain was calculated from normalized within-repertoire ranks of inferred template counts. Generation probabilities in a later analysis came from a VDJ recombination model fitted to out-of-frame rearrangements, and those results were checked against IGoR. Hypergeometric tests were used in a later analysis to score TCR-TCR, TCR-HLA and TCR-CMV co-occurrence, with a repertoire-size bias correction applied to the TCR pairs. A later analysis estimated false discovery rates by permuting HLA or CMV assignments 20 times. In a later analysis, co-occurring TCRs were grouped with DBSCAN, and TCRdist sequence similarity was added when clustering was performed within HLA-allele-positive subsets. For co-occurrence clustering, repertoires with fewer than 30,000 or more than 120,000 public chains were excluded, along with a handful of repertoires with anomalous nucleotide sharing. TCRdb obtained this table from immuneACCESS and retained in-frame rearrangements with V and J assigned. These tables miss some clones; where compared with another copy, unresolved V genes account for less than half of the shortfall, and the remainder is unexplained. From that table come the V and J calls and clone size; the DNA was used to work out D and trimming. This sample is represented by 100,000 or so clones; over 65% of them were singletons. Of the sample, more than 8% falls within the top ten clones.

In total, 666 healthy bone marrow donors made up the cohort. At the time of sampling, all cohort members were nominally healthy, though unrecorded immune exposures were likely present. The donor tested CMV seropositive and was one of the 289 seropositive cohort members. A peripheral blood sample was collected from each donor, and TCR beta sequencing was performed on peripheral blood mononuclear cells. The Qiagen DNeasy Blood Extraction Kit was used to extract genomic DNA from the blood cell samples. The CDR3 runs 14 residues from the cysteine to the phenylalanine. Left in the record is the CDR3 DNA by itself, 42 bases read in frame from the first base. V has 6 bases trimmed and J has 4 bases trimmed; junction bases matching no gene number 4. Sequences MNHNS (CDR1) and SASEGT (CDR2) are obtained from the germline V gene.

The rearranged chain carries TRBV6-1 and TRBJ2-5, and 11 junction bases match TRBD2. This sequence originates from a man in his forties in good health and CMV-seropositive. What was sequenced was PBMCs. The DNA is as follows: TGTGCCAGCAGGCTAGCGGGAGGAGGAGAGACCCAGTACTTC. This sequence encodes CASRLAGGGETQYF.